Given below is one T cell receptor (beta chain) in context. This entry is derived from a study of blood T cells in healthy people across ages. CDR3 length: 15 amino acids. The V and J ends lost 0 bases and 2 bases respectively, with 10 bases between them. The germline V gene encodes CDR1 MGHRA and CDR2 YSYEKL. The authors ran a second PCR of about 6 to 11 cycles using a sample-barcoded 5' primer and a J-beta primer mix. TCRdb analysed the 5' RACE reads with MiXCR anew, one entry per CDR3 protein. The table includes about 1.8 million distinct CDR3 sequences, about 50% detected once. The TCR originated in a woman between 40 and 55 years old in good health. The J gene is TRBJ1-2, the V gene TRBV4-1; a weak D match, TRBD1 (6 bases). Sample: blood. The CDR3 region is CASSQDSGANYGYTF. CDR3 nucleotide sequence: TGCGCCAGCAGCCAAGATTCAGGGGCCAACTATGGCTACACCTTC.